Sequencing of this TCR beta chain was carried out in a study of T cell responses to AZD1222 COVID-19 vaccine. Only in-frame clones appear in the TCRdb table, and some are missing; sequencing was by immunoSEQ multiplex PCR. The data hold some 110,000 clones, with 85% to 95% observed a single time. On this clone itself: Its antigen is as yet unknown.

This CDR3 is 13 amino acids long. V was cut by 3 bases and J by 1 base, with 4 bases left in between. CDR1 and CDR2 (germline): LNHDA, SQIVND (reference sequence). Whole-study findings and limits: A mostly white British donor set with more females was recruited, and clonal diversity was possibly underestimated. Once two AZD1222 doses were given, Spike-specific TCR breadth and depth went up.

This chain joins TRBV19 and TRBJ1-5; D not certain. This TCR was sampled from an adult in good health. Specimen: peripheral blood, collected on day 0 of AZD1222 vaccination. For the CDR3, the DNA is TGTGCCAGTAGTATGGGGAGCAATCAGCCCCAGCATTTT. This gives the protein CASSMGSNQPQHF.